The source of this T cell receptor (beta chain) is a study of CD8+CD57+ T cells in acquired aplastic anemia. The germline V and J ends were trimmed by 5 bases and 5 bases, with 15 bases remaining between them. This CDR3 is 14 amino acids long. Genomic DNA acted as the template from which TCR beta VDJ combination and CDR3 sequence profiling were carried out. TCRdb reanalysed the reads using MiXCR and keeps one entry per CDR3 protein. The sample comprises approximately 98,000 distinct CDR3 sequences, roughly 70% of which are singletons, and around three fifths rests with the top ten. It was patients with CD8+CD57+ cell expansion by flow cytometry who were chosen for sequencing.

The J gene is TRBJ2-5, the V gene TRBV12-3 or TRBV12-4; the D call may be TRBD1 or TRBD2 (5 bases each). The sequence derives from a human donor with aplastic anemia. The sequenced sample consisted of sorted CD4+, CD8+, or CD8+CD57+ T cells (not recorded which) from PBMCs. The CDR3 loop reads CASSEGLGVETQYF. As DNA, the CDR3 is TGTGCCAGCAGTGAGGGGCTAGGCGTGGAGACCCAGTACTTC.